This T cell receptor beta chain comes out of a study of spatial heterogeneity in lung cancer. Via MiXCR, TCRdb re-called the 5' RACE reads, giving one row per CDR3 protein. The data contain 200 to 250 distinct CDR3 sequences, about 47% of them singletons. CDR3 length equals 13 residues. With 6 bases removed from V and 3 bases from J, the gap between germline ends came to 15 bases. Germline CDR1 is DFQATT and CDR2 is SNEGSKA (reference sequence). This clonotype is hyperexpanded by share. Found in a library prepared for alpha chains, this beta chain is an off-target read, and its abundance has little meaning. Time point denoted: sample taken at primary tumor resection. Donation came from 70 or so patients with untreated early-stage non-small cell lung cancer. The authors sequenced whole RNA from tumor, nontumor lung or frozen PBMC without sorting.

Sequencing used normal lung tissue next to the tumor, obtained at surgery. The gene calls are TRBV20-1 and TRBJ2-7, with D tentatively TRBD2 (5 bases). This clonotype was sampled from a male donor with early-stage non-small cell lung cancer. CDR3: CSAELPGIYEQYF. The CDR3 nucleotides are TGCAGTGCCGAACTCCCGGGGATCTACGAGCAGTACTTC.